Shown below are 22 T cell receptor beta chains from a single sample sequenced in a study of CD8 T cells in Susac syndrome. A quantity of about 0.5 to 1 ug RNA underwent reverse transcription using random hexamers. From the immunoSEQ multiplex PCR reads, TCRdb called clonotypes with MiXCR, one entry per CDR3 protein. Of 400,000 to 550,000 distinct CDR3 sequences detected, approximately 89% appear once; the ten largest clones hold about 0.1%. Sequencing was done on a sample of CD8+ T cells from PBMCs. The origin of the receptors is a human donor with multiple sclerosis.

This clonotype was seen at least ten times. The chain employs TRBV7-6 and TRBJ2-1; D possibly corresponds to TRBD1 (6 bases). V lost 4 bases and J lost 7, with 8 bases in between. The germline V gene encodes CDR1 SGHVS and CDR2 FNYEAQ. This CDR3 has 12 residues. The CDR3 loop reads CASSSQGNEQFF. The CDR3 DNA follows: TGTGCCAGCAGCTCTCAGGGGAATGAGCAGTTCTTC.

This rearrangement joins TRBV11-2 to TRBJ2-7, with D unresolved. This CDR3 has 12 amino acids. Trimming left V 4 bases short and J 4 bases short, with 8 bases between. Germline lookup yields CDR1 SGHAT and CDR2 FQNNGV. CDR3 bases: TGTGCCAGCAGCTGGGCCGGGTACGAGCAGTACTTC. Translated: CASSWAGYEQYF.

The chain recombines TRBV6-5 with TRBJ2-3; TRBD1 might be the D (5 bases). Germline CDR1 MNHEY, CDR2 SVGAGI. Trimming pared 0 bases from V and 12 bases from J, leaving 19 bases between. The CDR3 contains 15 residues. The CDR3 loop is CASSYSFSGSGNQYF. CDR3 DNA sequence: TGTGCCAGCAGTTACTCATTCTCAGGGTCAGGCAATCAGTATTTT.

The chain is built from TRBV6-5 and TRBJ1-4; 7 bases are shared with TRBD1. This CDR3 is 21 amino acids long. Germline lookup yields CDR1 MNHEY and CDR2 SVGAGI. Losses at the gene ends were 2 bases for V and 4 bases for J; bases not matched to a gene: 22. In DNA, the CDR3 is TGTGCCAGCAGTTACGAAGGAATCCAGCTTCCGCCGGGACAGAATAATGAAAAACTGTTTTTT. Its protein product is CASSYEGIQLPPGQNNEKLFF.

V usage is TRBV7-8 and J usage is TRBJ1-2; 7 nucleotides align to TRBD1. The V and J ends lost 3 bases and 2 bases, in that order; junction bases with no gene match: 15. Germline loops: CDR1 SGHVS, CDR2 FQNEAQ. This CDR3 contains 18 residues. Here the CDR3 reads CASSFKVEGGEANYGYTF. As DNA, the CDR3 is TGTGCCAGCAGCTTTAAGGTGGAAGGGGGCGAAGCAAACTATGGCTACACCTTC.

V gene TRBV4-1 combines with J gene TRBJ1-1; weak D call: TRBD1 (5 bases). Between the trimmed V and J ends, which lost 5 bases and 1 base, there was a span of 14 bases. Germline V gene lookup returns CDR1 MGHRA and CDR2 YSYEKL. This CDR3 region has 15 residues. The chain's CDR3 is CASSNLQDGNTEAFF. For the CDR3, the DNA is TGCGCCAGCAGCAACTTACAGGACGGGAACACTGAAGCTTTCTTT.

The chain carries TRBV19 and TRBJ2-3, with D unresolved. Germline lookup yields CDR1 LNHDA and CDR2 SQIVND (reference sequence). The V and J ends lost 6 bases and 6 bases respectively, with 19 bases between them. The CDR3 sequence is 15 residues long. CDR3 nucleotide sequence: TGTGCCAGTAGGCCCTCGATCCTGTTTGTCGATACGCAGTATTTT. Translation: CASRPSILFVDTQYF.

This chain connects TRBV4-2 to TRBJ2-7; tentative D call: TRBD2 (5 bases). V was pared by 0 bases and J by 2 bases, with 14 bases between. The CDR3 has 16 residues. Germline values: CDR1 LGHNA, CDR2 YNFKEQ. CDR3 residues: CASSQEVGGGAYEQYF. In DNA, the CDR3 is TGTGCCAGCAGCCAAGAGGTGGGCGGAGGAGCCTACGAGCAGTACTTC.

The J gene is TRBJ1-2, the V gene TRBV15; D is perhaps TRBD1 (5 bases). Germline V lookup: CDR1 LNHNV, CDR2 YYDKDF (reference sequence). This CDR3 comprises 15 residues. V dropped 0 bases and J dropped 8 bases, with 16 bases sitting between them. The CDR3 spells CATSRDFGRVAGYTF. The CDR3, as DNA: TGTGCCACCAGCAGAGATTTCGGCAGGGTCGCAGGCTACACCTTC.

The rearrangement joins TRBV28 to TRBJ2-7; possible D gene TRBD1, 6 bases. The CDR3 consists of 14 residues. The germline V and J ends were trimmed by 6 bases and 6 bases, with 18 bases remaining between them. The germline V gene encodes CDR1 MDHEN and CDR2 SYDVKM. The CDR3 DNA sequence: TGTGCCAGCAGCTTGGGACACCTATCTAGCGAGCAGTACTTC. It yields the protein CASSLGHLSSEQYF.

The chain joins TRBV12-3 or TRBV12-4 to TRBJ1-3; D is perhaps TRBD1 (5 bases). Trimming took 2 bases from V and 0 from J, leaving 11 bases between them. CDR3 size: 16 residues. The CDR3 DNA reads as TGTGCCAGCAGTTTAACAGTCGGGACCTCTGGAAACACCATATATTTT. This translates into CASSLTVGTSGNTIYF.

CDR3 in DNA: TGTGCCACCAGTGACCCCGGGACAGGGTACAATGAGCAGTTCTTC. This sequence encodes CATSDPGTGYNEQFF. V is TRBV24-1 and J is TRBJ2-1, with 9 positions matching TRBD1. Germline V gene sequence: CDR1 KGHDR, CDR2 SFDVKD. J gave up 4 bases and V 4 bases, and 4 bases lay outside the gene matches. This CDR3 has 15 residues.

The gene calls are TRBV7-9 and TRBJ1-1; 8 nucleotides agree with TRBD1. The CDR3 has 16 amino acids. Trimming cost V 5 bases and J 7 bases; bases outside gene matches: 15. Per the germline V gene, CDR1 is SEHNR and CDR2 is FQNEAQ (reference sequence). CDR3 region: CASSPRTGTMRDEAFF. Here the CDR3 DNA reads TGTGCCAGCAGCCCTAGGACAGGGACAATGCGTGATGAAGCTTTCTTT.

This CDR3 reads CASSPGTASEQFF. CDR3 nucleotides: TGTGCCAGCAGTCCCGGGACAGCGTCCGAGCAGTTCTTC. J is TRBJ2-1 and V is TRBV6-5; 7 bases match TRBD1. Per germline, CDR1 MNHEY and CDR2 SVGAGI. The CDR3 is 13 amino acids. Trimming at V came to 5 bases and at J to 10 bases, leaving 8 bases not matched to a gene.

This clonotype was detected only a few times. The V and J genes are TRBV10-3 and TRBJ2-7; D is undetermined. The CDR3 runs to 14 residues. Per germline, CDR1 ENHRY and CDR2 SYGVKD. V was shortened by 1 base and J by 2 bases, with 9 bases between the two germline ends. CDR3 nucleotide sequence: TGTGCCATCAGTGAGTTCGCAGGTGCCTACGAGCAGTACTTC. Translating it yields CAISEFAGAYEQYF.

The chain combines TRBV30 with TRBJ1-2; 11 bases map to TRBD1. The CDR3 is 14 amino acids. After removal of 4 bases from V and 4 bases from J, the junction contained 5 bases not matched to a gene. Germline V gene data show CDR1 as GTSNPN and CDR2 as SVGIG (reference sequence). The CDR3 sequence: CAWKGTGGGYGYTF. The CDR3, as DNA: TGTGCCTGGAAGGGGACAGGGGGTGGCTATGGCTACACCTTC.

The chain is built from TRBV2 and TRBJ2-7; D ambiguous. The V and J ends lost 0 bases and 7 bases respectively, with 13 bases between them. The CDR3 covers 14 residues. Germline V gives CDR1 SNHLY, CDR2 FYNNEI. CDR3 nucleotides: TGTGCCAGCAGTGAAGCTAGCTCTCGCGGAGAGCAGTACTTC. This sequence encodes CASSEASSRGEQYF.

The DNA for the CDR3 is TGCAGCGTTTTGACAGGGACCTACGAGCAGTACTTC. It translates to CSVLTGTYEQYF. The V call is TRBV29-1, the J call TRBJ2-7; the match to TRBD1 covers 7 bases. CDR3 length: 12 residues. J lost 2 bases, V lost 5 bases, and 3 bases had no gene match. The germline V gene encodes CDR1 SQVTM and CDR2 ANQGSEA.

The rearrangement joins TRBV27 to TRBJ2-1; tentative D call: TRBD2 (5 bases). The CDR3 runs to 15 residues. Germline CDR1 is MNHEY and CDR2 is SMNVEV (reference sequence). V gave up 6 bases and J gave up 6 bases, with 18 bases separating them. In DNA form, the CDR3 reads TGTGCCAGCAGCTTCAGCGGTGACCGAATCAATGAGCAGTTCTTC. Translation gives CASSFSGDRINEQFF.

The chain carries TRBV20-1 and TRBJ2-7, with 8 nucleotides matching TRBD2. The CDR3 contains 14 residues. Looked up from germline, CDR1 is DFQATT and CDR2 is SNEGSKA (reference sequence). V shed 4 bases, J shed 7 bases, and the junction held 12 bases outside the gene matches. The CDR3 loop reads CSATRKREPAEQYF. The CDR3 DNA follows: TGCAGTGCTACCAGGAAGCGGGAGCCGGCAGAGCAGTACTTC.

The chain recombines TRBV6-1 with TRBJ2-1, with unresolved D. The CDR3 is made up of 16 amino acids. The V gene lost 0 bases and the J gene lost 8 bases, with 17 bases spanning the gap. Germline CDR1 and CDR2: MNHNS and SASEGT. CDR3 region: CASSEASAIDGHEQFF. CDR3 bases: TGTGCCAGCAGTGAAGCATCGGCTATCGACGGTCATGAGCAGTTCTTC.

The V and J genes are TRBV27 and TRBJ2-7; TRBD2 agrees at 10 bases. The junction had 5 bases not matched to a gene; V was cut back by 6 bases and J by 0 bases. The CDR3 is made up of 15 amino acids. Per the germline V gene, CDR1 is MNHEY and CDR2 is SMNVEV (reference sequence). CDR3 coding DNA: TGTGCCAGCAGCTTAGCGGGAGGTGTCTCCTACGAGCAGTACTTC. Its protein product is CASSLAGGVSYEQYF.